Below are 29 T cell receptor beta chains sequenced from a single sample in a study of blood T cell repertoires in COVID-19. Some clones are missing from TCRdb's copy, which holds only in-frame ones; the method was immunoSEQ multiplex PCR. The repertoire consists of around 46,000 clones, with under 85% occurring once and the leading ten covering approximately 15%. The sample taken for sequencing was peripheral blood. The receptor source for this set is a human donor in a cohort sampled during active COVID-19.

This clone was seen once. This chain links TRBV7-9 with TRBJ1-2, with 12 nucleotides matching TRBD1. Losses at the gene ends were 4 bases for V and 6 bases for J; bases not matched to a gene: 3. CDR1 and CDR2 from the germline V gene are SEHNR and FQNEAQ (reference sequence). The CDR3 length is 14 residues. The CDR3 DNA sequence: TGTGCCAGCAGCTGGGGACAGGGGGCCGATGGCTACACCTTC. Translating it yields CASSWGQGADGYTF.

The V call is TRBV18, the J call TRBJ1-4; no reliable D call. Trimming took 5 bases from V and 0 from J, leaving 4 bases between them. The germline V gene encodes CDR1 KGHSH and CDR2 LQKENI. The CDR3 consists of 13 residues. CDR3 region: CASSYATNEKLFF. CDR3 bases: TGTGCCAGCTCATATGCAACTAATGAAAAACTGTTTTTT.

The J gene is TRBJ2-3, the V gene TRBV6-2 or TRBV6-3, with 9 positions matching TRBD1. The ends lost 4 bases at V and 6 bases at J; junction bases unmatched: 8. Germline V gene lookup returns CDR1 MNHEY and CDR2 SVGEGT. This CDR3 has 15 residues. CDR3 protein: CASSWGDRAADTQYF. Written as DNA, the CDR3 is TGTGCCAGCAGTTGGGGGGACAGGGCCGCCGATACGCAGTATTTT.

The rearrangement uses TRBV18 and TRBJ2-1; 14 nucleotides line up with TRBD2. CDR3 size: 20 residues. The ends lost 4 bases at V and 1 base at J; junction bases unmatched: 12. The V gene's germline CDR1 is KGHSH and CDR2 LQKENI. The CDR3 protein is CASSRGLAGGGGESYNEQFF. CDR3 nucleotide sequence: TGTGCCAGCTCACGCGGACTAGCGGGAGGCGGGGGGGAGTCCTACAATGAGCAGTTCTTC.

V gene TRBV6-5 combines with J gene TRBJ2-2; TRBD2 aligns across 11 bases. This CDR3 comprises 15 residues. The germline V gene has CDR1 MNHEY and CDR2 SVGAGI. Trimming took 5 bases from V and 8 from J; bases not matched to a gene: 7. The CDR3 protein is CASSPLIAGGGELFF. The CDR3 bases are TGTGCCAGCAGTCCTTTAATAGCGGGAGGGGGGGAGCTGTTTTTT.

This clone was recorded a few times. The chain carries TRBV6-5 and TRBJ2-2, with D possibly TRBD1 on 5 matching bases. CDR3 length: 14 residues. Looked up from germline, CDR1 is MNHEY and CDR2 is SVGAGI. Trimming took 10 bases from V and 1 from J, leaving 13 bases between them. The CDR3 sequence: CATQGSLNTGELFF. DNA for the CDR3: TGTGCCACCCAGGGCTCCCTGAACACCGGGGAGCTGTTTTTT.

The J gene is TRBJ2-3, the V gene TRBV2; TRBD2 agrees at 8 bases. The CDR3 spans 17 residues. Germline V lookup: CDR1 SNHLY, CDR2 FYNNEI. Germline trimming cut 7 bases from V and 6 bases from J; bases unmatched to any gene: 18. The CDR3, as DNA: TGTGCCAGCATCTCGAATTTAGCGGGATATGGAGTCGATACGCAGTATTTT. It encodes CASISNLAGYGVDTQYF.

The CDR3 is CASSIVLAGGPGNEQFF. CDR3 bases: TGTGCCAGTAGCATCGTCCTAGCGGGAGGGCCGGGCAATGAGCAGTTCTTC. This sequence joins TRBV19 and TRBJ2-1; TRBD2 matches at 12 bases. J was trimmed by 6 bases and V by 6 bases; bases with no gene match: 12. CDR3 length: 17 residues. Germline loops: CDR1 LNHDA, CDR2 SQIVND (reference sequence).

The chain couples TRBV27 to TRBJ2-2; 11 bases match TRBD2. From germline, CDR1 is MNHEY and CDR2 SMNVEV (reference sequence). The CDR3 totals 16 residues. Losses at the gene ends were 5 bases for V and 0 bases for J; bases not matched to a gene: 2. The chain's CDR3 is CASSDSGGANTGELFF. CDR3 coding DNA: TGTGCCAGCAGTGATAGCGGGGGGGCGAACACCGGGGAGCTGTTTTTT.

This chain links TRBV27 with TRBJ1-2; D possibly corresponds to TRBD1 (6 bases). The CDR3 totals 13 residues. Looked up from germline, CDR1 is MNHEY and CDR2 is SMNVEV (reference sequence). With 4 bases removed from V and 5 bases from J, the gap between germline ends came to 11 bases. The CDR3 loop is CASSSQGDYGYTF. CDR3 DNA sequence: TGTGCCAGCAGTTCACAGGGAGATTATGGCTACACCTTC.

The gene calls are TRBV10-3 and TRBJ2-6, with TRBD1 as a possible D gene (6 bases). In germline, CDR1 is ENHRY, CDR2 SYGVKD. The CDR3 covers 16 residues. V lost 3 bases and J 4 bases, leaving 13 bases between the germline ends. CDR3 sequence reads: CAISEAGATGANVLTF. DNA for the CDR3: TGTGCCATCAGTGAAGCAGGGGCAACAGGGGCCAACGTCCTGACTTTC.

A single count supports this clone. The CDR3 is CASSTVNGQGGGYTF. For the CDR3, the DNA is TGTGCCAGCAGCACCGTGAACGGCCAGGGCGGTGGCTACACCTTC. This chain links TRBV6-6 with TRBJ1-2; D might be TRBD1 (5 bases). The CDR3 runs to 15 residues. Trimming took 6 bases from V and 7 from J, leaving 21 bases between them. Per germline, CDR1 MNHNY and CDR2 SVGAGI (reference sequence).

The rearrangement uses TRBV9 and TRBJ2-3, with a tentative D call TRBD1 (6 bases). The V and J ends lost 4 bases and 4 bases respectively, with 16 bases between them. The CDR3 totals 15 residues. Germline V gene sequence: CDR1 SGDLS, CDR2 YYNGEE. CDR3 amino acids: CASSSTGTRSDTQYF. The CDR3 nucleotides read TGTGCCAGCAGCTCTACAGGGACGCGTTCAGATACGCAGTATTTT.

This clone was recorded once. This chain joins TRBV15 and TRBJ2-5, with 8 nucleotides matching TRBD2. The CDR3 has 15 amino acids. V lost 3 bases, J lost 1 base, and 4 bases stayed unmatched. In germline, CDR1 is LNHNV, CDR2 YYDKDF (reference sequence). The DNA of the CDR3 is TGTGCCACCAGCAGCCCCCTAGCGGGCCAAGAGACCCAGTACTTC. Its translation: CATSSPLAGQETQYF.

The chain links TRBV10-1 to TRBJ2-5; a weak D match, TRBD1 (5 bases). V was trimmed by 0 bases and J by 3 bases, leaving 8 bases between them. Germline V lookup: CDR1 WNHNN, CDR2 SYGVQD (reference sequence). This CDR3 has 14 residues. In DNA form, the CDR3 reads TGCGCCAGCAGTGAGTCGCACAGGAAAGAGACCCAGTACTTC. Residues: CASSESHRKETQYF.

The chain has TRBV14 and TRBJ2-1; 12 bases are a match to TRBD2. V was pared by 4 bases and J by 8 bases, with 12 bases of the junction left unmatched. CDR1 SGHDN and CDR2 FVKESK come from the germline V gene. CDR3 length: 17 amino acids. CDR3 sequence: CASSPRLLAGGQHEQFF. In nucleotides, the CDR3 is TGTGCCAGCAGCCCTCGCCTACTAGCGGGAGGTCAGCATGAGCAGTTCTTC.

This chain links TRBV28 with TRBJ1-2; D not certain. Germline lookup yields CDR1 MDHEN and CDR2 SYDVKM. The CDR3 sequence is 11 residues long. V was clipped by 8 bases and J by 5 bases, with 9 bases between them. In DNA form, the CDR3 reads TGTGCCAGCCGGGAGGAGTATGGCTACACCTTC. It is translated as CASREEYGYTF.

The CDR3 spells CASSQGLSNQPQHF. In DNA, the CDR3 is TGTGCCAGCAGCCAAGGACTGAGCAATCAGCCCCAGCATTTT. V and J are TRBV3-1 (or the pseudogene TRBV3-2) and TRBJ1-5; no definite D call. The germline V and J ends were trimmed by 1 base and 1 base, with 5 bases remaining between them. This CDR3 comprises 14 residues. Germline V lookup: CDR1 LGHDT, CDR2 YNNKEL (reference sequence).

The chain links TRBV11-2 to TRBJ2-2, with 8 bases lining up with TRBD1. The length of the CDR3 is 13 residues. Germline trimming cut 5 bases from V and 6 bases from J; bases unmatched to any gene: 2. Germline V gives CDR1 SGHAT, CDR2 FQNNGV. CDR3 loop: CASSLQGAGELFF. CDR3 DNA sequence: TGTGCCAGCAGCCTACAGGGGGCCGGGGAGCTGTTTTTT.

This chain connects TRBV19 to TRBJ2-6; TRBD2 is a possible D gene (5 bases). Germline V gene data show CDR1 as LNHDA and CDR2 as SQIVND (reference sequence). The length of the CDR3 is 14 residues. Trimming removed 9 bases at V and 2 bases at J, with 11 bases between. The CDR3 here is CASTDGAGANVLTF. The CDR3 DNA is TGTGCCAGCACGGACGGGGCTGGGGCCAACGTCCTGACTTTC.

The chain couples TRBV2 to TRBJ1-5; 7 bases line up with TRBD1. V was pared by 4 bases and J by 6 bases, with 6 bases of the junction left unmatched. Germline V gene lookup returns CDR1 SNHLY and CDR2 FYNNEI. The CDR3 extends over 14 amino acids. The CDR3 protein is CASSAGQVSQPQHF. The CDR3 nucleotides read TGTGCCAGCAGTGCCGGACAGGTCTCTCAGCCCCAGCATTTT.

The rearrangement uses TRBV5-3 and TRBJ2-1, with 12 bases identical to TRBD2. TRBV5-3 is placed among ORFs of uncertain function. V shed 4 bases and J 6 bases; nucleotides not matched to a gene: 5. This CDR3 has 15 residues. The CDR3 is CARSKKGLAGNEQFF. For the CDR3, the DNA is TGTGCCAGAAGCAAGAAGGGACTAGCGGGCAATGAGCAGTTCTTC.

This rearrangement joins TRBV5-1 to TRBJ2-1, with 7 bases fitting TRBD2. The trim removed 5 bases at V and 2 bases at J, leaving 4 bases unmatched. The germline gives CDR1 SGHRS, CDR2 YFSETQ. The CDR3 length is 14 residues. CDR3 nucleotide sequence: TGCGCCAGCAGTCCCAGCGGGGCCTACAATGAGCAGTTCTTC. Its translation: CASSPSGAYNEQFF. The full variable domain, in which reference TRBV5-1 and TRBJ2-1 provide the parts outside the CDR3, is KAGVTQTPRYLIKTRGQQVTLSCSPISGHRSVSWYQQTPGQGLQFLFEYFSETQRNKGNFPGRFSGRQFSNSRSEMNVSTLELGDSALYLCASSPSGAYNEQFFGPGTRLTVL.

The rearrangement uses TRBV11-2 and TRBJ1-1; D is ambiguous. Between the trimmed V and J ends, which lost 1 base and 4 bases, there was a span of 10 bases. The CDR3 is made up of 14 amino acids. Germline-derived CDR1 and CDR2 are SGHAT and FQNNGV. Here the CDR3 DNA reads TGTGCCAGCAGCTTAGTTTCACCGGGCACTGAAGCTTTCTTT. Protein sequence: CASSLVSPGTEAFF. Based on the CDR3 plus reference TRBV11-2 and TRBJ1-1, the full variable domain is EAGVAQSPRYKIIEKRQSVAFWCNPISGHATLYWYQQILGQGPKLLIQFQNNGVVDDSQLPKDRFSAERLKGVDSTLKIQPAKLEDSAVYLCASSLVSPGTEAFFGQGTRLTVV.

V and J are TRBV2 and TRBJ1-1; tentatively, D is TRBD1 (5 bases). The CDR3 totals 14 residues. Trimming removed 8 bases from V and 4 bases from J, with 17 bases in between. Germline-derived CDR1 and CDR2 are SNHLY and FYNNEI. The CDR3: CASGGNRRGTEAFF. The CDR3 nucleotides are TGTGCCAGCGGGGGGAACAGGAGGGGCACTGAAGCTTTCTTT.

The chain carries TRBV7-3 and TRBJ2-7, with D possibly being TRBD1 (5 bases). CDR3 length: 15 amino acids. Germline V gives CDR1 SGHTA, CDR2 FQGTGA. Trimming took 0 bases from V and 2 from J, leaving 11 bases between them. Written as DNA, the CDR3 is TGTGCCAGCAGCTTAACGGGGCAGGCCCCCTACGAGCAGTACTTC. It yields the protein CASSLTGQAPYEQYF. Complete variable domain (other parts from reference TRBV7-3 and TRBJ2-7): GAGVSQTPSNKVTEKGKYVELRCDPISGHTALYWYRQSLGQGPEFLIYFQGTGAADDSGLPNDRFFAVRPEGSVSTLKIQRTERGDSAVYLCASSLTGQAPYEQYFGPGTRLTVT.

V usage is TRBV7-9 and J usage is TRBJ2-1; 8 nucleotides match TRBD2. The CDR3 has 15 residues. Germline V gene sequence: CDR1 SEHNR, CDR2 FQNEAQ (reference sequence). J gave up 7 bases and V 4 bases, and 9 bases lay outside the gene matches. The CDR3 reads CASSSSGSAGNEQFF. The CDR3 region has the DNA TGTGCCAGCAGCTCAAGCGGGAGCGCCGGGAATGAGCAGTTCTTC.

In this sample, this clone turned up once. This chain uses TRBV28 with TRBJ1-6, with D possibly being TRBD1 (6 bases). The V gene's germline CDR1 is MDHEN and CDR2 SYDVKM. V was trimmed by 6 bases and J by 2 bases, leaving 8 bases between them. The CDR3 is 14 amino acids. CDR3 residues: CASSRDTYNSPLHF. The CDR3 coding sequence is TGTGCCAGCAGCCGGGACACCTATAATTCACCCCTCCACTTT.

This chain connects TRBV21-1 to TRBJ2-2; the table assigns TRBD2, which was not confirmed against the DNA. TRBV21-1 is a pseudogene locus. CDR3 length: 14 residues. The CDR3 DNA reads as TGTGCCATATGCCCACTTAGAAGTACCGGGGAGCTGTTTTTT. Protein: CAICPLRSTGELFF.